This paragraph reports one TCR beta chain. Its matching antigen is unknown. Molecular barcoded adaptors covering alpha/delta and beta/gamma chains were used on about 390 ng RNA. TCRdb re-called the reads with MiXCR, one entry per CDR3 protein. This sample has 14,000 to 15,000 distinct CDR3 sequences, with 20% found just once. The V end was cut by 0 bases, the J end by 2 bases, with 7 bases between. This CDR3 contains 14 residues. Germline CDR1 reads SGHNT; CDR2 reads YYREEE (reference sequence). This entry belongs to a study of read filtering for tumor transcriptome and immune sequencing. Notes on the study in general: This fraction held mixed bone marrow immune cells after CD138-negative sorting.

Sequencing was done on a sample of a population of CD138-negative cells sorted from bone marrow. This receptor was identified in a donor aged 40 or over with multiple myeloma. The chain uses TRBV5-4 and TRBJ2-3; the D is unclear. The CDR3 here is CASSLGQHTDTQYF. The CDR3 DNA reads as TGTGCCAGCAGCTTGGGCCAGCACACAGATACGCAGTATTTT.